This T cell receptor beta chain was retrieved from a study of lung T cells in sarcoidosis with Löfgren's syndrome. Per the germline V gene, CDR1 is MNHEY and CDR2 is SMNVEV (reference sequence). This CDR3 is 15 amino acids long. J lost 1 base, V lost 10 bases, and 9 bases had no gene match. TCRdb ran MiXCR on the reads and lists one entry per CDR3 protein. This sample has 55,000 to 80,000 distinct CDR3 sequences, with around 20% found just once. This clonotype was picked up many times. The receptor was isolated from a human donor with sarcoidosis (Löfgren's syndrome or another form), or a control subject (not recorded which). What was sequenced was CD4+ T cells from PBMCs. This chain links TRBV27 with TRBJ2-2, with 7 bases fitting TRBD1. CDR3 nucleotides: TGTGCCACTTCACAAGGGGGCTGGAACACCGGGGAGCTGTTTTTT. Translated: CATSQGGWNTGELFF.